These 7 T cell receptor beta chains originate from one sample sequenced in a study of Graves' ophthalmopathy and Graves' hyperthyroidism. Investigators amplified TCR beta CDR3 regions from RNA transcripts. Second-round multiplex PCR followed a first-round RT-PCR using HTBI primers. TCRdb reanalysed the multiplex PCR reads using MiXCR and keeps one entry per CDR3 protein. The sample yields about 1.1 million distinct CDR3 sequences, about 38% seen once. Sequencing was performed on peripheral blood or thyroid tissue (not recorded which). The receptor source for this set is an adult man with Graves' hyperthyroidism.

This chain links TRBV6-6 with TRBJ2-6; D uncertain. The CDR3 is made up of 19 amino acids. Germline CDR1 MNHNY, CDR2 SVGAGI (reference sequence). Deletions cut 0 bases from V and 2 bases from J, with 17 bases between. CDR3 protein: CASSYSIDPVAPGANVLTF. CDR3 coding DNA: TGTGCCAGCAGTTACTCGATAGATCCGGTAGCTCCTGGGGCCAACGTCCTGACTTTC.

V usage is TRBV29-1 and J usage is TRBJ2-3; D is undetermined. The CDR3 runs 12 residues. V was shortened by 4 bases and J by 6 bases, with 11 bases between the two germline ends. Germline V gene data show CDR1 as SQVTM and CDR2 as ANQGSEA. CDR3 sequence reads: CSVVPAWDTQYF. In DNA form, the CDR3 reads TGCAGCGTTGTGCCCGCTTGGGATACGCAGTATTTT.

As to this clonotype: This could be a read error, since a much larger clone is one nucleotide away. The V and J genes are TRBV5-8 and TRBJ1-5; 7 bases match TRBD1. The CDR3 length is 14 residues. Trimming at V came to 4 bases and at J to 12 bases, leaving 13 bases not matched to a gene. Germline values: CDR1 SGHTS, CDR2 YDEGEE. The CDR3: CASSLGQTIWSQHF. CDR3 DNA sequence: TGTGCCAGCAGCCTGGGACAGACGATTTGGAGCCAGCATTTT.

The rearrangement uses TRBV29-1 and TRBJ1-2, with D unclear. CDR1 SQVTM and CDR2 ANQGSEA come from the germline V gene. V was pared by 3 bases and J by 8 bases, with 10 bases between. The CDR3 is made up of 11 amino acids. The CDR3 loop is CSVESDRGYTF. In DNA, the CDR3 is TGCAGCGTTGAGTCTGACCGGGGCTACACCTTC.

This clonotype has ten or more counts. V usage is TRBV20-1 and J usage is TRBJ2-5; the match to TRBD2 covers 11 bases. The ends lost 6 bases at V and 4 bases at J; junction bases unmatched: 7. This CDR3 contains 14 residues. The germline gives CDR1 DFQATT, CDR2 SNEGSKA (reference sequence). This chain's CDR3 is CSALRGLAGETQYF. The DNA for the CDR3 is TGCAGTGCACTCCGAGGACTAGCGGGAGAGACCCAGTACTTC.

This clonotype has more than one count but fewer than ten. V gene TRBV10-3 combines with J gene TRBJ1-1; 9 nucleotides line up with TRBD1. The CDR3 covers 14 residues. Trimming took 2 bases from V and 8 from J; bases not matched to a gene: 6. CDR1 is ENHRY and CDR2 is SYGVKD in the germline V gene. CDR3 sequence: CAISELGDRDEAFF. The DNA for the CDR3 is TGTGCCATCAGTGAGCTGGGGGACAGGGACGAAGCTTTCTTT.

Many counts were recorded for this clonotype. The chain uses TRBV9 and TRBJ2-7; the D call may be TRBD1 or TRBD2 (5 bases each). The V gene lost 4 bases and the J gene lost 7 bases, with 15 bases spanning the gap. Germline CDR1 SGDLS, CDR2 YYNGEE. The CDR3 is made up of 13 amino acids. In nucleotides, the CDR3 is TGTGCCAGCAGCACGAGGGACCTGGGAGAGCAGTACTTC. Protein sequence: CASSTRDLGEQYF. Supplemented by reference TRBV9 and TRBJ2-7, the full variable domain reads DSGVTQTPKHLITATGQRVTLRCSPRSGDLSVYWYQQSLDQGLQFLIQYYNGEERAKGNILERFSAQQFPDLHSELNLSSLELGDSALYFCASSTRDLGEQYFGPGTRLTVT.